This T cell receptor beta chain came from a study of human T cells and chemical hapten exposure. About the research overall: Patients received weekly diphenylcyclopropenone doses to the scalp throughout the approximately 24-week study.

The CDR3 extends over 16 amino acids. V gave up 0 bases and J gave up 5 bases; unmatched junction bases: 8. From germline, CDR1 is SGHKS and CDR2 YYEKEE (reference sequence). This clonotype has a single count. TCRdb re-called the RACE reads through MiXCR, storing one row per CDR3 protein. The table records 85,000 or so distinct CDR3 sequences, over 8.5% of them present only once. Specified time point: patch test 1, 2 weeks after DPC sensitization. Treatment reported: therapeutic diphenylcyclopropenone sensitization with weekly scalp DPC. The sequence derives from a woman in her forties or fifties with alopecia areata. Some clones in this sample may be carry-over from other donors' samples. The specimen comprised whole blood, sampled in connection with sensitization to the hapten diphenylcyclopropenone (DPC). The gene calls are TRBV5-5 and TRBJ2-1, with 7 positions matching TRBD1. The CDR3 sequence is CASSLEPGTVDNEQFF. DNA for the CDR3: TGTGCCAGCAGCTTGGAACCCGGGACAGTCGACAATGAGCAGTTCTTC.